The 26 T cell receptor beta chains presented below share a single source sample, sequenced in a study of human T cells and chemical hapten exposure. Time point specified: pre-sensitization, week 0. Treatment described: therapeutic diphenylcyclopropenone sensitization with weekly scalp DPC. TCRdb used MiXCR to reprocess the RACE reads, holding one entry per CDR3 protein. This sample has about 120,000 distinct CDR3 sequences, with approximately 13% found just once. Specimen: whole blood, collected in connection with sensitization to the hapten diphenylcyclopropenone (DPC). The source is a woman in her late teens or twenties with alopecia areata. Some clones in this sample may be carry-over from other donors' samples.

This clonotype showed up just a few times. V usage is TRBV6-5 and J usage is TRBJ1-2; D not resolved. There are 13 residues in the CDR3. Germline-derived CDR1 and CDR2 are MNHEY and SVGAGI. Trimming left V 5 bases short and J 3 bases short, with 10 bases between. CDR3: CASSRGGDYGYTF. CDR3 nucleotides: TGTGCCAGCAGTCGGGGTGGGGACTATGGCTACACCTTC.

This chain links TRBV29-1 with TRBJ2-1, with 7 bases that match TRBD2. The trim removed 5 bases at V and 5 bases at J, leaving 12 bases unmatched. CDR1 is SQVTM, CDR2 ANQGSEA, per germline. The CDR3 contains 15 residues. The CDR3 loop is CSVKASGVMNNEQFF. The CDR3 bases are TGCAGCGTTAAGGCTAGCGGAGTGATGAACAATGAGCAGTTCTTC.

This clonotype was seen more than once but under ten times. The J gene is TRBJ1-2, the V gene TRBV28, with D possibly being TRBD1 (6 bases). The V gene lost 2 bases and the J gene lost 5 bases, with 12 bases spanning the gap. CDR3 length: 14 residues. Germline V gene lookup returns CDR1 MDHEN and CDR2 SYDVKM. As DNA, the CDR3 is TGTGCCAGCAGTTTAACGGGGGCAGTTTATGGCTACACCTTC. It yields the protein CASSLTGAVYGYTF.

This clonotype was found a few times. The V gene is TRBV2, the J gene TRBJ2-2, with D possibly TRBD2 on 5 matching bases. Trimming left V 6 bases short and J 6 bases short, with 11 bases between. CDR1 SNHLY and CDR2 FYNNEI come from the germline V gene. The length of the CDR3 is 13 residues. The DNA for the CDR3 is TGTGCCAGCAGCGAGGTAGCGCCCGGGGAGCTGTTTTTT. Amino acid sequence: CASSEVAPGELFF.

V is TRBV20-1 and J is TRBJ1-2; no reliable D call. This CDR3 region has 13 residues. Germline CDR1 DFQATT, CDR2 SNEGSKA (reference sequence). Trimming took 3 bases from V and 3 from J, leaving 11 bases between them. CDR3 residues: CSASSGIDYGYTF. CDR3 DNA: TGCAGTGCTAGTTCCGGTATCGACTATGGCTACACCTTC.

In its sample, this clonotype was seen many times. The chain carries TRBV7-9 and TRBJ1-2, with D perhaps matching TRBD1 (5 bases). The CDR3 spans 12 residues. Between the trimmed V and J ends, which lost 5 bases and 6 bases, there was a span of 10 bases. From germline, CDR1 is SEHNR and CDR2 FQNEAQ (reference sequence). CDR3 sequence: CASSQTVNGYTF. CDR3 nucleotide sequence: TGTGCCAGCAGCCAGACAGTTAATGGCTACACCTTC.

This clonotype turned up a few times. This sequence joins TRBV7-2 and TRBJ2-1; D is undetermined. This CDR3 contains 12 residues. Germline V gene data show CDR1 as SGHTA and CDR2 as FQGNSA. Trimming pared 5 bases from V and 6 bases from J, leaving 8 bases between. The CDR3 loop is CASSAPGNEQFF. The CDR3 bases are TGTGCCAGCAGCGCACCGGGCAATGAGCAGTTCTTC.

The sample holds a few counts of this clonotype. The chain employs TRBV29-1 and TRBJ1-1; 10 bases map to TRBD1. The V gene end was trimmed by 7 bases and the J gene end by 8 bases; junction bases not matched to a gene: 10. CDR3 length: 13 residues. CDR1 SQVTM and CDR2 ANQGSEA come from the germline V gene. The CDR3 is CSAAGQGGTEAFF. Here the CDR3 DNA reads TGCAGCGCCGCAGGACAGGGGGGGACAGAAGCTTTCTTT.

This clonotype was counted a few times. The chain carries TRBV25-1 and TRBJ1-4; 10 nucleotides agree with TRBD1. V shed 6 bases and J 8 bases; nucleotides not matched to a gene: 21. The length of the CDR3 is 19 residues. The germline gives CDR1 MGHDK, CDR2 SYGVNS. CDR3 nucleotides: TGTGCCAGCAGCCATACCGCCAGATCCGGGACAGGGGTGGGGGAAAAACTGTTTTTT. Translation: CASSHTARSGTGVGEKLFF.

Only a few counts were recorded for this clonotype. The chain carries TRBV10-1 and TRBJ2-1; D may be TRBD1 (5 bases). Germline assignment: CDR1 WNHNN and CDR2 SYGVQD (reference sequence). V shed 3 bases and J shed 6 bases, with 15 bases lying between them. This CDR3 contains 15 residues. CDR3 residues: CASSDRVGDVNEQFF. In DNA form, the CDR3 reads TGCGCCAGCAGTGACCGGGTAGGGGATGTCAATGAGCAGTTCTTC.

The chain combines TRBV3-1 with TRBJ1-4, with no clear D. Germline CDR1 and CDR2: LGHDT and YNNKEL (reference sequence). With 6 bases removed from V and 7 bases from J, the gap between germline ends came to 15 bases. The CDR3 covers 14 residues. CDR3 in amino acids: CASSPRAAGEKLFF. CDR3 coding DNA: TGTGCCAGCAGTCCTAGGGCGGCAGGTGAAAAACTGTTTTTT.

In its sample, this clonotype was seen a few times. The genes are TRBV29-1 and TRBJ2-7; 10 bases align to TRBD2. The germline gives CDR1 SQVTM, CDR2 ANQGSEA. The CDR3 spans 15 residues. With V trimmed by 1 base and J by 3 bases, 6 bases remained unmatched. CDR3 region: CSVEGDSGGFYEQYF. The CDR3 nucleotides are TGCAGCGTTGAAGGTGATAGCGGGGGGTTCTACGAGCAGTACTTC.

This clonotype came up many times. The chain is built from TRBV7-9 and TRBJ2-2; D perhaps matches TRBD2 (6 bases). The CDR3 spans 14 residues. Between the trimmed V and J ends, which lost 11 bases and 1 base, there was a span of 14 bases. Germline V gene lookup returns CDR1 SEHNR and CDR2 FQNEAQ (reference sequence). The CDR3: CAGAAGQNTGELFF. For the CDR3, the DNA is TGTGCCGGCGCGGCGGGGCAGAACACCGGGGAGCTGTTTTTT.

A few counts support this clonotype. This chain joins TRBV28 and TRBJ1-1; unclear D gene. The CDR3 runs 11 residues. V lost 7 bases, J lost 5 bases, and 8 bases lay in between. Germline CDR1 and CDR2: MDHEN and SYDVKM. The CDR3 nucleotides read TGTGCCAGCACTACCATGACTGAAGCTTTCTTT. Translation gives CASTTMTEAFF.

In this sample, this clonotype turned up a few times. This chain links TRBV6-6 with TRBJ1-6; 7 positions agree with TRBD1. Germline CDR1 MNHNY, CDR2 SVGAGI (reference sequence). J was trimmed by 6 bases and V by 2 bases; bases with no gene match: 10. The CDR3 totals 17 residues. In DNA form, the CDR3 reads TGTGCCAGCAGTTACCCGCGAGGGGGCCAGGGTAATTCACCCCTCCACTTT. Residues: CASSYPRGGQGNSPLHF.

Only a few counts were recorded for this clonotype. The V and J genes are TRBV10-3 and TRBJ2-3; TRBD2 matches 8 bases. Looked up from germline, CDR1 is ENHRY and CDR2 is SYGVKD. This CDR3 is built from 16 residues. V shed 3 bases, J shed 4 bases, and the junction held 9 bases outside the gene matches. This CDR3 is CAISDSPDGGADTQYF. The CDR3 nucleotides read TGTGCCATCAGTGACTCCCCAGACGGGGGGGCAGATACGCAGTATTTT.

In this sample, this clonotype turned up a few times. This chain joins TRBV7-2 and TRBJ1-5; D not resolved. Deletions cut 5 bases from V and 0 bases from J, with 11 bases between. Germline lookup yields CDR1 SGHTA and CDR2 FQGNSA. The CDR3 loop spans 15 amino acids. The CDR3 DNA follows: TGTGCCAGCAGCCTAGGGCTGTATAGCAATCAGCCCCAGCATTTT. It codes for CASSLGLYSNQPQHF.

In this sample, this clonotype turned up many times. This rearrangement joins TRBV5-1 to TRBJ2-2; maybe TRBD1 (5 bases). The CDR3 is made up of 19 amino acids. Per the germline V gene, CDR1 is SGHRS and CDR2 is YFSETQ. V shed 3 bases and J shed 1 base, with 22 bases lying between them. This chain's CDR3 is CASSYDPGHPMGNTGELFF. CDR3 DNA: TGCGCCAGCAGCTATGATCCCGGACATCCCATGGGGAACACCGGGGAGCTGTTTTTT.

This clonotype has at least ten counts. The chain combines TRBV20-1 with TRBJ1-1; possible D gene TRBD1, 5 bases. V was shortened by 4 bases and J by 6 bases, with 24 bases between the two germline ends. Germline loops: CDR1 DFQATT, CDR2 SNEGSKA (reference sequence). This CDR3 comprises 16 residues. CDR3 residues: CSATENPGRMDPEAFF. CDR3 DNA sequence: TGCAGTGCTACAGAAAACCCGGGACGTATGGACCCTGAAGCTTTCTTT.

At least ten counts were recorded for this clonotype. This sequence joins TRBV20-1 and TRBJ1-2, with TRBD1 as a possible D gene (5 bases). Between the trimmed V and J ends, which lost 8 bases and 4 bases, there was a span of 11 bases. This CDR3 region has 11 residues. In germline, CDR1 is DFQATT, CDR2 SNEGSKA (reference sequence). This CDR3 reads CSTDNRYGYTF. Here the CDR3 DNA reads TGCAGTACGGACAACCGCTATGGCTACACCTTC.

The rearrangement uses TRBV29-1 and TRBJ2-7, with D maybe TRBD2 (5 bases). From germline, CDR1 is SQVTM and CDR2 ANQGSEA. V shed 5 bases and J shed 0 bases, with 8 bases lying between them. The CDR3 runs to 12 residues. The CDR3: CSVYGDSYEQYF. The DNA of the CDR3 is TGCAGCGTTTACGGGGACTCCTACGAGCAGTACTTC.

This clonotype occurred a few times. In nucleotides, the CDR3 is TGTGCCAGCAGTCTACGATCGGGACTAGCGGGGAATGAGCAGTTCTTC. Translated: CASSLRSGLAGNEQFF. The V call is TRBV6-2 or TRBV6-3, the J call TRBJ2-1; 13 nucleotides align to TRBD2. From germline, CDR1 is MNHEY and CDR2 SVGEGT. CDR3 length: 16 residues. V lost 5 bases, J lost 7 bases, and 8 bases stayed unmatched.

This clonotype was picked up a small number of times. The CDR3 DNA reads TGTGCCAGCAGCTTGTCGGACCTCTCTGGAAACACCATATATTTT. Residues: CASSLSDLSGNTIYF. This sequence joins TRBV5-5 and TRBJ1-3; D is unresolved. The germline V gene encodes CDR1 SGHKS and CDR2 YYEKEE (reference sequence). V was cut by 1 base and J by 0 bases, with 8 bases left in between. This CDR3 has 15 amino acids.

This clonotype turned up a few times. The V and J genes are TRBV27 and TRBJ2-7; possible D gene TRBD2, 6 bases. The germline CDR1 and CDR2 sequences are MNHEY and SMNVEV (reference sequence). The CDR3 contains 16 residues. Trimming left V 5 bases short and J 0 bases short, with 17 bases between. The CDR3 loop reads CASSLHRDSSSYEQYF. The DNA for the CDR3 is TGTGCCAGCAGTCTACACCGGGACTCTAGCTCCTACGAGCAGTACTTC.

The J gene is TRBJ2-2, the V gene TRBV28, with TRBD2 as a possible D gene (6 bases). Between the trimmed V and J ends, which lost 6 bases and 6 bases, there was a span of 11 bases. The CDR3 extends over 13 amino acids. The V gene's germline CDR1 is MDHEN and CDR2 SYDVKM. The DNA for the CDR3 is TGTGCCAGCAGGGTACTAGCTCCCGGGGAGCTGTTTTTT. Protein: CASRVLAPGELFF.

This clonotype was counted many times. The chain couples TRBV9 to TRBJ1-6; 7 bases are shared with TRBD1. V was clipped by 9 bases and J by 0 bases; unmatched bases: 12. CDR1 is SGDLS and CDR2 is YYNGEE in the germline V gene. The CDR3 is made up of 17 amino acids. Written as DNA, the CDR3 is TGTGCCAACTCACCTCCGGGACAGAGCTCCTATAATTCACCCCTCCACTTT. Its translation is CANSPPGQSSYNSPLHF.